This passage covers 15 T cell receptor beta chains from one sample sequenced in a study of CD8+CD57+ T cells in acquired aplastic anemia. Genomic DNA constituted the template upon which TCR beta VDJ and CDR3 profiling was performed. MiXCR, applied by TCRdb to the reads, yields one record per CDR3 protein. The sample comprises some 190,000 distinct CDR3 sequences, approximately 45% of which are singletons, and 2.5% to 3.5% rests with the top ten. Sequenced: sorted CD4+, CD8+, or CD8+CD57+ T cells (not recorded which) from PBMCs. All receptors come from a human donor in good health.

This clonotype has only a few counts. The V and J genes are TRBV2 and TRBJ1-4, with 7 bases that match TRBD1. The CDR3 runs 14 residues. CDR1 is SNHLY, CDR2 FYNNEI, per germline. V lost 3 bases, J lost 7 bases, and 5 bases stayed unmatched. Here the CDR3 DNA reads TGTGCCAGCAGTGAGTACAGGGGACGTGAAAAACTGTTTTTT. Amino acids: CASSEYRGREKLFF.

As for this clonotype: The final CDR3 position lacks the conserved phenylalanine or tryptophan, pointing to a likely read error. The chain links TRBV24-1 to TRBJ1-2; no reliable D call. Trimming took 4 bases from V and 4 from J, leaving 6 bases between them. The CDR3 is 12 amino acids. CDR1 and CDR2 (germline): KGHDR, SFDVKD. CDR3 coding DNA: TGTGCCACCAGTGACGGAGTCTATGGCTACACCCTC. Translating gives CATSDGVYGYTL.

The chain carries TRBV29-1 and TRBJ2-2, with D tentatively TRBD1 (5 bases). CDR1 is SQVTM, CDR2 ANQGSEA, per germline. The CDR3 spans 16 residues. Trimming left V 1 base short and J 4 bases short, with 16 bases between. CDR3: CSVEATRQWSTGELFF. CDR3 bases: TGCAGCGTTGAAGCAACCAGACAGTGGAGCACCGGGGAGCTGTTTTTT.

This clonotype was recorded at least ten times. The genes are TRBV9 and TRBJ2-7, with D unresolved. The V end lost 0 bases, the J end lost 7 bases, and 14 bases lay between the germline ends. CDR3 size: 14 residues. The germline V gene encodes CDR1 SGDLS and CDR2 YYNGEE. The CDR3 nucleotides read TGTGCCAGCAGCGTAGGACTGGAGCTTAGGGAGCAGTACTTC. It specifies CASSVGLELREQYF.

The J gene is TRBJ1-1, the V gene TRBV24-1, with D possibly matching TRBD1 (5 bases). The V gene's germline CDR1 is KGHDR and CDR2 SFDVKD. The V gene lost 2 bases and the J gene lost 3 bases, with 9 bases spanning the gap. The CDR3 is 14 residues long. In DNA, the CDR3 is TGTGCCACCAGTGATTCTCGGGACGACACTGAAGCTTTCTTT. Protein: CATSDSRDDTEAFF.

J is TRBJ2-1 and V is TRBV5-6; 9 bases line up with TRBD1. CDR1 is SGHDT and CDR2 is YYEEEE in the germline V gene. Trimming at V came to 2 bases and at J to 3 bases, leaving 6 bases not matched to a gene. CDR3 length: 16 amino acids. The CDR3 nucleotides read TGTGCCAGCAGCTTTACGGGACAGGGTATCTACAATGAGCAGTTCTTC. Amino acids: CASSFTGQGIYNEQFF.

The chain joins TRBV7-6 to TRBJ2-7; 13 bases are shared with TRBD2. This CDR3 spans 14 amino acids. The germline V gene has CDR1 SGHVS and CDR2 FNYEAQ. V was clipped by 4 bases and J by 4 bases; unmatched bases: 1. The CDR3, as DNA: TGTGCCAGCAGCTGGACTAGCGGGAGTTACGAGCAGTACTTC. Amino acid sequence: CASSWTSGSYEQYF. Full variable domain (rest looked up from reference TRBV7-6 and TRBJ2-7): GAGVSQSPRYKVTKRGQDVALRCDPISGHVSLYWYRQALGQGPEFLTYFNYEAQQDKSGLPNDRFSAERPEGSISTLTIQRTEQRDSAMYRCASSWTSGSYEQYFGPGTRLTVT.

The CDR3 DNA reads TGTGCCAGCAGTACGCGACAGGGTGTTGGGGCCAACGTCCTGACTTTC. Its protein product is CASSTRQGVGANVLTF. The chain is built from TRBV12-3 or TRBV12-4 and TRBJ2-6, with 7 bases that match TRBD1. The CDR3 is 16 amino acids. V shed 5 bases and J 3 bases; nucleotides not matched to a gene: 7.

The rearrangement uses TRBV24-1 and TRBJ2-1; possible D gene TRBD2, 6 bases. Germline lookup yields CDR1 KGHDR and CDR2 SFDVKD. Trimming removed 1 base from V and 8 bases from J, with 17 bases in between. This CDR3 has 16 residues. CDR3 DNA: TGTGCCACCAGTGATTTAGAGGGACTCAACGGCGATGAGCAGTTCTTC. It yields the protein CATSDLEGLNGDEQFF.

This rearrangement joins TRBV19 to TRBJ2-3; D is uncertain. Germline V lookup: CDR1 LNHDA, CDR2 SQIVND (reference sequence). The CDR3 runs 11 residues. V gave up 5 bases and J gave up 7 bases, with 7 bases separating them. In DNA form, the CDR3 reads TGTGCCAGTAGTCACCTCCATACGCAGTATTTT. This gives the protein CASSHLHTQYF.

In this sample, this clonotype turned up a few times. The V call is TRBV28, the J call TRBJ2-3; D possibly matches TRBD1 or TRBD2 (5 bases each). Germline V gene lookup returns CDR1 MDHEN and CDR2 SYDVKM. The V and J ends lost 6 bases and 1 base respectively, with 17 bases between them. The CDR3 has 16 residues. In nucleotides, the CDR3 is TGTGCCAGCAGCTCCCGCCGGGACCGTCGCACAGATACGCAGTATTTT. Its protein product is CASSSRRDRRTDTQYF.

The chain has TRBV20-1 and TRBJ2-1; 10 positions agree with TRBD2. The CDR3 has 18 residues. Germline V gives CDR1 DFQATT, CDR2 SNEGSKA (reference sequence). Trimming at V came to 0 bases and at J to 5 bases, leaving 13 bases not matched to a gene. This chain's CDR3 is CSAREGVFGLAVNNEQFF. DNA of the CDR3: TGCAGTGCTAGAGAGGGCGTCTTCGGACTAGCGGTAAACAATGAGCAGTTCTTC.

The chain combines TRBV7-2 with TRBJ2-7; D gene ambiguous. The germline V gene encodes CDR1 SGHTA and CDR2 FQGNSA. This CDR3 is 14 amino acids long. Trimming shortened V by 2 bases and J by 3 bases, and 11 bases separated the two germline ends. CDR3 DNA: TGTGCCAGCAGCTTATCGGCCCAGGTCTACGAGCAGTACTTC. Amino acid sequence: CASSLSAQVYEQYF.

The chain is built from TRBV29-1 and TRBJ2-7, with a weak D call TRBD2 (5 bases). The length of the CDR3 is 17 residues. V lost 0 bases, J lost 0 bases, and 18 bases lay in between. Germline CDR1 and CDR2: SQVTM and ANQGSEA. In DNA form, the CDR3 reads TGCAGCGTTGAAGACCTACTCGAGGGTACAAGCTCCTACGAGCAGTACTTC. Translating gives CSVEDLLEGTSSYEQYF.

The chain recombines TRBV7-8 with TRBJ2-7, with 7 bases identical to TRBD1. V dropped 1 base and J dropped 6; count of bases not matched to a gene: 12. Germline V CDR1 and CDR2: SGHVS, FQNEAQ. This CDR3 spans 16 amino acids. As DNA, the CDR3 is TGTGCCAGCAGCTTAGTTAAGGGGACAGTGGGGAGCGAGCAGTACTTC. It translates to CASSLVKGTVGSEQYF.